A single sample gave rise to the 19 T cell receptor beta chains below, sequenced in a study of cytomegalovirus exposure and HLA in healthy donors. The primer mix had 60 Vbeta and 13 Jbeta primers. Profiled with immunoSEQ multiplex PCR; TCRdb holds only in-frame clones, not every one. The profile shows 100,000 to 150,000 clones, around three quarters of them singletons. The sample taken for sequencing was PBMCs. The receptor source for this set is a man younger than 45 in good health and CMV-seropositive.

This clone was counted only a few times. The gene calls are TRBV5-8 and TRBJ2-3; possible D gene TRBD2, 5 bases. Germline lookup yields CDR1 SGHTS and CDR2 YDEGEE. The CDR3 has 14 amino acids. The V end lost 4 bases, the J end lost 1 base, and 10 bases lay between the germline ends. CDR3 nucleotides: TGTGCCAGCAGCGCCTTACTAGGCACAGATACGCAGTATTTT. It encodes CASSALLGTDTQYF. The full variable domain, rest sourced from reference TRBV5-8 and TRBJ2-3, is EAGVTQSPTHLIKTRGQQATLRCSPISGHTSVYWYQQALGLGLQFLLWYDEGEERNRGNFPPRFSGRQFPNYSSELNVNALELEDSALYLCASSALLGTDTQYFGPGTRLTVL.

The rearrangement links TRBV6-5 to TRBJ1-1, with unresolved D. The germline V gene encodes CDR1 MNHEY and CDR2 SVGAGI. The CDR3 is 12 amino acids. Trimming took off 8 bases at V and 1 base at J, with 8 bases between the two ends. The CDR3 bases are TGTGCCAGCTCCGCGCGGAACACTGAAGCTTTCTTT. It codes for CASSARNTEAFF.

J is TRBJ1-2 and V is TRBV30; TRBD1 might be the D (5 bases). Germline V gene sequence: CDR1 GTSNPN, CDR2 SVGIG (reference sequence). Trimming cost V 1 base and J 4 bases, with 7 bases left between them. The CDR3 sequence is 12 residues long. CDR3 amino acids: CAWSDTGYGYTF. DNA of the CDR3: TGTGCCTGGAGTGATACAGGCTATGGCTACACCTTC.

This chain connects TRBV6-1 to TRBJ2-5; a weak D match, TRBD2 (5 bases). Germline loops: CDR1 MNHNS, CDR2 SASEGT. Trimming took off 5 bases at V and 5 bases at J, with 9 bases between the two ends. The length of the CDR3 is 12 residues. The CDR3 loop reads CASSRSGETQYF. In nucleotides, the CDR3 is TGTGCCAGCAGTCGATCGGGGGAGACCCAGTACTTC.

This rearrangement joins TRBV29-1 to TRBJ2-5, with 9 bases aligning to TRBD2. There are 14 residues in the CDR3. With 4 bases clipped from V and 4 bases from J, the junction kept 7 bases outside the gene matches. The germline V gene has CDR1 SQVTM and CDR2 ANQGSEA. The chain's CDR3 is CSVGQAGGPETQYF. DNA of the CDR3: TGCAGCGTTGGCCAAGCGGGGGGCCCAGAGACCCAGTACTTC.

The rearrangement links TRBV27 to TRBJ2-3; tentative D call: TRBD2 (7 bases). The CDR3 sequence is 14 residues long. Germline V gene lookup returns CDR1 MNHEY and CDR2 SMNVEV (reference sequence). Trimming pared 7 bases from V and 4 bases from J, leaving 15 bases between. Here the CDR3 DNA reads TGTGCCAGCAAGGGGGGTGGGGGGGCAGATACGCAGTATTTT. Amino acid sequence: CASKGGGGADTQYF.

The CDR3 DNA follows: TGTGCCAGCAGCGTAGCTCGAGATAACGAGCAGTACTTC. It is translated as CASSVARDNEQYF. The chain joins TRBV9 to TRBJ2-7; no definite D call. The CDR3 is 13 residues long. Trimming took 0 bases from V and 5 from J, leaving 9 bases between them. Germline V gene sequence: CDR1 SGDLS, CDR2 YYNGEE.

This clone has a count of ten or more. The genes are TRBV7-2 and TRBJ1-2, with 7 bases matching TRBD1. With 6 bases clipped from V and 8 bases from J, the junction kept 12 bases outside the gene matches. This CDR3 has 14 amino acids. CDR1 is SGHTA, CDR2 FQGNSA, per germline. The CDR3 spells CASSTPGQFWGYTF. The CDR3, as DNA: TGTGCCAGCAGTACTCCGGGACAGTTTTGGGGCTACACCTTC.

This chain links TRBV7-2 with TRBJ2-2, with a weak D call TRBD2 (6 bases). The CDR3 is made up of 15 amino acids. Germline V lookup: CDR1 SGHTA, CDR2 FQGNSA. V was pared by 4 bases and J by 4 bases, with 13 bases between. Here the CDR3 reads CASSSVGRRTGELFF. For the CDR3, the DNA is TGTGCCAGCAGCTCCGTCGGGAGACGCACCGGGGAGCTGTTTTTT. The full variable domain, its missing parts supplied by reference TRBV7-2 and TRBJ2-2, is GAGVSQSPSNKVTEKGKDVELRCDPISGHTALYWYRQSLGQGLEFLIYFQGNSAPDKSGLPSDRFSAERTGGSVSTLTIQRTQQEDSAVYLCASSSVGRRTGELFFGEGSRLTVL.

This chain links TRBV10-3 with TRBJ2-1; TRBD2 matches at 8 bases. The germline V gene encodes CDR1 ENHRY and CDR2 SYGVKD. The CDR3 has 14 amino acids. Germline trimming cut 3 bases from V and 8 bases from J; bases unmatched to any gene: 6. Written as DNA, the CDR3 is TGTGCCATCAGTGACGGGGCGGGGGGCTATGAGCAGTTCTTC. Amino acid sequence: CAISDGAGGYEQFF.

This chain connects TRBV12-5 to TRBJ2-2; D is ambiguous. This CDR3 spans 14 amino acids. Looked up from germline, CDR1 is LGHNT and CDR2 is FRNRAP. The V gene lost 0 bases and the J gene lost 5 bases, with 7 bases spanning the gap. The CDR3 is CASGLVSATGELFF. The CDR3 DNA reads TGTGCTAGTGGTTTGGTATCTGCGACCGGGGAGCTGTTTTTT.

The chain uses TRBV27 and TRBJ1-5; 10 bases match TRBD1. CDR1 is MNHEY and CDR2 is SMNVEV in the germline V gene (reference sequence). After removal of 2 bases from V and 1 base from J, the junction contained 2 bases not matched to a gene. The length of the CDR3 is 16 residues. CDR3 in amino acids: CASSLRQGASNQPQHF. In DNA, the CDR3 is TGTGCCAGCAGTTTAAGACAGGGGGCAAGCAATCAGCCCCAGCATTTT.

This clone was seen more than once but under ten times. The rearrangement uses TRBV18 and TRBJ2-5, with a possible D match to TRBD1 (7 bases). CDR1 and CDR2 from the germline V gene are KGHSH and LQKENI. This CDR3 region has 14 residues. V shed 5 bases and J shed 4 bases, with 14 bases lying between them. The CDR3 loop is CASSDRQGGETQYF. Written as DNA, the CDR3 is TGTGCCAGCTCAGACCGACAGGGAGGAGAGACCCAGTACTTC.

This rearrangement joins TRBV6-6 to TRBJ1-1; D gene unclear. Germline V gene data show CDR1 as MNHNY and CDR2 as SVGAGI (reference sequence). V shed 6 bases and J shed 7 bases, with 21 bases lying between them. CDR3 length: 15 amino acids. CDR3 in amino acids: CASSSPYAAEDEAFF. The CDR3 DNA reads as TGTGCCAGCAGCTCACCTTACGCGGCGGAGGATGAAGCTTTCTTT.

The chain carries TRBV5-1 and TRBJ2-3; 12 bases line up with TRBD2. J lost 6 bases, V lost 7 bases, and 6 bases had no gene match. Germline V gene sequence: CDR1 SGHRS, CDR2 YFSETQ. The CDR3 is made up of 14 amino acids. The CDR3 sequence is CASRTSGGHDTQYF. The CDR3 DNA sequence: TGCGCCAGCCGTACTAGCGGGGGGCATGATACGCAGTATTTT. Variable domain in full (rest from reference TRBV5-1 and TRBJ2-3): KAGVTQTPRYLIKTRGQQVTLSCSPISGHRSVSWYQQTPGQGLQFLFEYFSETQRNKGNFPGRFSGRQFSNSRSEMNVSTLELGDSALYLCASRTSGGHDTQYFGPGTRLTVL.

V gene TRBV10-1 combines with J gene TRBJ2-7, with TRBD1 as a possible D gene (6 bases). Germline CDR1 reads WNHNN; CDR2 reads SYGVQD (reference sequence). Deletions cut 6 bases from V and 1 base from J, with 13 bases between. The CDR3 length is 14 residues. In DNA form, the CDR3 reads TGCGCCAGCAGCTCCGGGACACTATCCTACGAGCAGTACTTC. Amino acids: CASSSGTLSYEQYF.

V and J are TRBV25-1 and TRBJ1-5; D unclear. CDR1 and CDR2 (germline): MGHDK, SYGVNS. Trimming pared 3 bases from V and 6 bases from J, leaving 12 bases between. The CDR3 is 14 residues long. In DNA form, the CDR3 reads TGTGCCAGCAGTGAGCCAGGTTCTTCTCAGCCCCAGCATTTT. The encoded protein is CASSEPGSSQPQHF.

The rearrangement uses TRBV28 and TRBJ1-3; TRBD1 might be the D (6 bases). CDR3 length: 15 amino acids. Germline-derived CDR1 and CDR2 are MDHEN and SYDVKM. The V gene lost 6 bases and the J gene lost 4 bases, with 16 bases spanning the gap. CDR3 bases: TGTGCCAGCAGGCTGGGGGGGGCAAGAGGAAACACCATATATTTT. Translated: CASRLGGARGNTIYF.

This clone was recorded only once. This chain connects TRBV6-1 to TRBJ2-7; D perhaps matches TRBD1 (6 bases). Germline V gene sequence: CDR1 MNHNS, CDR2 SASEGT. V gave up 8 bases and J gave up 0 bases, with 11 bases separating them. The length of the CDR3 is 13 residues. This CDR3 reads CASSHRASYEQYF. DNA of the CDR3: TGTGCCAGCTCTCACAGGGCCTCCTACGAGCAGTACTTC.